A single sample gave rise to the 4 T cell receptor beta chains below, sequenced in a study of cytomegalovirus exposure and HLA in healthy donors. PCR primers comprised 60 Vbeta and 13 Jbeta primers. TCRdb keeps only in-frame clones here, not all; method: immunoSEQ multiplex PCR. This sample carries 170,000 or so clones, 60% to 80% of them seen once, and the ten largest clones take about 1.4%. Input material: PBMCs. These receptors all come from a woman aged 25 to 39 in good health and CMV-seronegative.

The J gene is TRBJ2-1, the V gene TRBV19; 8 bases are shared with TRBD1. The CDR3 is made up of 16 amino acids. J was trimmed by 4 bases and V by 5 bases; bases with no gene match: 10. The germline V gene has CDR1 LNHDA and CDR2 SQIVND (reference sequence). CDR3 nucleotide sequence: TGTGCCAGTAGTTCTGCATGGACAGGGAGATACAATGAGCAGTTCTTC. This codes for CASSSAWTGRYNEQFF. Drawing the rest from reference TRBV19 and TRBJ2-1, the complete variable domain is DGGITQSPKYLFRKEGQNVTLSCEQNLNHDAMYWYRQDPGQGLRLIYYSQIVNDFQKGDIAEGYSVSREKKESFPLTVTSAQKNPTAFYLCASSSAWTGRYNEQFFGPGTRLTVL.

This chain joins TRBV27 and TRBJ2-1; 8 bases agree with TRBD2. Germline lookup yields CDR1 MNHEY and CDR2 SMNVEV (reference sequence). There are 15 residues in the CDR3. Trimming removed 6 bases from V and 3 bases from J; junction bases left unmatched: 7. For the CDR3, the DNA is TGTGCCAGCAGCTCTACTAGCGGCCACTACAATGAGCAGTTCTTC. It codes for CASSSTSGHYNEQFF.

The chain combines TRBV6-1 with TRBJ1-2, with D perhaps matching TRBD1 (6 bases). This CDR3 has 13 residues. V was cut by 4 bases and J by 6 bases, with 12 bases left in between. Per germline, CDR1 MNHNS and CDR2 SASEGT. The CDR3 nucleotides read TGTGCCAGCAGTGGAGGACAGTATAATGGCTACACCTTC. It is translated as CASSGGQYNGYTF.

The rearrangement joins TRBV15 to TRBJ1-2, with 8 bases identical to TRBD1. Trimming took 8 bases from V and 0 from J; bases not matched to a gene: 8. CDR1 is LNHNV, CDR2 YYDKDF, per germline (reference sequence). The CDR3 is made up of 15 amino acids. DNA of the CDR3: TGTGCCACCCGGACAGGGAGGTGGCCTAACTATGGCTACACCTTC. Translation gives CATRTGRWPNYGYTF.